The clone carrying this TCR beta chain was found many times. This entry comes from a study of neurological immune-mediated disorders. From the 5' RACE reads, TCRdb called clonotypes with MiXCR, one entry per CDR3 protein. The data hold some 100,000 distinct CDR3 sequences, with approximately 13% observed a single time. Time point noted: longitudinal time-point 2. Between the trimmed V and J ends, which lost 2 bases and 3 bases, there was a span of 11 bases. Germline V lookup: CDR1 WSHSY, CDR2 SAAADI. The CDR3 consists of 14 residues. The sequencing input was PBMCs. This clonotype was sampled from a female donor with HTLV-1-associated myelopathy (HAM/TSP). The V gene is TRBV10-2, the J gene TRBJ2-7, with D perhaps TRBD1 or TRBD2 (5 bases each). The CDR3 spells CASSEGTDFYEQYF. For the CDR3, the DNA is TGCGCCAGCAGTGAGGGGACGGACTTCTACGAGCAGTACTTC.